Detailed here is one TCR beta chain. The antigen is undetermined. The TCR beta CDR3 regions underwent amplification using RNA transcripts as the source. TCR CDR3 regions were first amplified by RT-PCR with HTBI primers. MiXCR was run by TCRdb on the multiplex PCR reads, yielding one entry per CDR3 protein. The sample records over 700,000 distinct CDR3 sequences, 38% being singletons. This sample is part of a study of T cells in Graves' hyperthyroidism and ophthalmopathy. Across the whole study: Upon initial diagnosis and before any treatment, peripheral blood was collected.

Looked up from germline, CDR1 is SGHTA and CDR2 is FQGTGA. The CDR3 is made up of 16 amino acids. V gave up 6 bases and J gave up 2 bases; unmatched junction bases: 9. Graves' hyperthyroidism without ophthalmopathy progression within 18 months was termed stable. Aged 18 to 65, the patients had hyperthyroidism that was newly diagnosed and had lasted under 2 months. Notes on the study in general: Among thyroid clonotypes expanded above 0.001, most also appeared in blood.

Sequencing was carried out using blood. J is TRBJ2-2 and V is TRBV7-3; 7 bases line up with TRBD1. The sequence was obtained from a young man with Graves' hyperthyroidism. DNA for the CDR3: TGTGCCAGCAGACCCGGGACAGAAAGTAACACCGGGGAGCTGTTTTTT. Its translation: CASRPGTESNTGELFF.